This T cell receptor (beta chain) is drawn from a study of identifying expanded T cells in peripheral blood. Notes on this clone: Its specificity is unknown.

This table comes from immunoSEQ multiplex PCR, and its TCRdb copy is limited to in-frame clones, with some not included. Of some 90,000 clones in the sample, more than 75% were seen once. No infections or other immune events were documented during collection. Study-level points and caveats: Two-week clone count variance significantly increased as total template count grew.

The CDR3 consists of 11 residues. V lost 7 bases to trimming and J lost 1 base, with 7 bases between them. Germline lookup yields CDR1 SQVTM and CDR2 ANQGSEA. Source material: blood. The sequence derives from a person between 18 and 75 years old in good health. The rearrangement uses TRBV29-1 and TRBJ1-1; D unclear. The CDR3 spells CSGMRNTEAFF. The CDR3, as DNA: TGCAGCGGCATGAGGAACACTGAAGCTTTCTTT. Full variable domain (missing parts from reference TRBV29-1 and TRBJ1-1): SAVISQKPSRDICQRGTSLTIQCQVDSQVTMMFWYRQQPGQSLTLIATANQGSEATYESGFVIDKFPISRPNLTFSTLTVSNMSPEDSSIYLCSGMRNTEAFFGQGTRLTVV.